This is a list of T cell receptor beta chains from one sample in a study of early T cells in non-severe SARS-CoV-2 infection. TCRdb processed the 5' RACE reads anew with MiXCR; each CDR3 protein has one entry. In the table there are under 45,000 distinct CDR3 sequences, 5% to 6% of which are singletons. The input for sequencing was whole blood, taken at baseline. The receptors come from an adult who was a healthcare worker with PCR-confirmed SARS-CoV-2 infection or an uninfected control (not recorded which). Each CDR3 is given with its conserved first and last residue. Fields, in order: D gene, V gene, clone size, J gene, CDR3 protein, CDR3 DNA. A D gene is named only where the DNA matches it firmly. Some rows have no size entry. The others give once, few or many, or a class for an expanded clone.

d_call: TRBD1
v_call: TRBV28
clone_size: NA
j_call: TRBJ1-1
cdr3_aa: CASQGALKHYTEAFF
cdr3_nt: TGTGCCAGTCAGGGGGCTTTAAAACATTACACTGAAGCTTTCTTT

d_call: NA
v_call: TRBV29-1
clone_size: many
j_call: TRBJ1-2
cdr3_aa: CSVVQGSYGYTF
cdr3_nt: TGCAGCGTAGTACAGGGATCCTATGGCTACACCTTC

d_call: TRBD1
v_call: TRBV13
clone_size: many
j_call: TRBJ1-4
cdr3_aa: CASSLGQGAANEKLFF
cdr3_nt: TGTGCCAGCAGCCTAGGACAGGGGGCCGCTAATGAAAAACTGTTTTTT

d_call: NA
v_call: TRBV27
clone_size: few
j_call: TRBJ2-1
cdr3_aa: CASSLQGSYNEQFF
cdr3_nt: TGTGCCAGCAGTTTACAGGGTTCCTACAATGAGCAGTTCTTC

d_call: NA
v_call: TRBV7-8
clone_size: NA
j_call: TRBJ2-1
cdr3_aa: CASSPQPYNEQFF
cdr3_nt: TGTGCCAGCAGCCCCCAGCCATACAATGAGCAGTTCTTC

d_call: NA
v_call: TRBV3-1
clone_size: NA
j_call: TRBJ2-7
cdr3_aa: CASSPGAYEQYF
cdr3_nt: TGTGCCAGCAGCCCCGGGGCCTACGAGCAGTACTTC

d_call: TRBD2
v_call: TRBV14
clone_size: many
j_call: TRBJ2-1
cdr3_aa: CASSQLAGRGSEQFF
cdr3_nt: TGTGCCAGCAGCCAACTAGCGGGAAGGGGGAGTGAGCAGTTCTTC

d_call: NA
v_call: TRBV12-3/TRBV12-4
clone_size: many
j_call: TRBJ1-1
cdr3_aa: CASSWDTLNTEAFF
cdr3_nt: TGTGCCAGCAGTTGGGACACACTGAACACTGAAGCTTTCTTT

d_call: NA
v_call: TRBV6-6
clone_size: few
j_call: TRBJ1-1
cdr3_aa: CASSYSEAETEAFF
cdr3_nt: TGTGCCAGCAGTTACTCCGAGGCGGAGACTGAAGCTTTCTTT

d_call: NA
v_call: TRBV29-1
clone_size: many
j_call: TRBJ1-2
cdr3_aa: CSALRDYGYTF
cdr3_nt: TGCAGCGCTCTGCGGGACTATGGCTACACCTTC